Following are 9 T cell receptor beta chains from one sample sequenced in a study of beta chain features in type 1 diabetes. Every isolated RNA sample was fully reverse transcribed, so sequencing captured expressed TCRB transcripts. TCRdb's table, derived via immunoSEQ multiplex PCR, lists solely in-frame clones and lacks some. The sample has just over 150,000 clones, around 10% seen once; the top ten hold around 2.1%. Sequenced input: central memory CD4+ T cells from blood. Every receptor here comes from a young man in good health.

This clone was seen more than once but under ten times. This chain uses TRBV15 with TRBJ2-1; TRBD1 matches 10 bases. The CDR3 runs to 16 residues. Germline assignment: CDR1 LNHNV and CDR2 YYDKDF (reference sequence). V was pared by 1 base and J by 9 bases, with 9 bases of the junction left unmatched. This CDR3 is CATSRGDRGRVPEQFF. As DNA, the CDR3 is TGTGCCACCAGCAGAGGGGACAGGGGCAGGGTTCCTGAGCAGTTCTTC.

This clone was picked up a small number of times. This chain joins TRBV7-6 and TRBJ2-3; 7 bases map to TRBD2. Germline CDR1 reads SGHVS; CDR2 reads FNYEAQ. The CDR3 is 12 amino acids. Trimming took 6 bases from V and 12 from J; bases not matched to a gene: 9. CDR3 sequence: CASSRVAGAQYF. The CDR3 DNA is TGTGCCAGCAGTCGAGTGGCGGGAGCTCAGTATTTT. Filled out from reference TRBV7-6 and TRBJ2-3, the complete variable domain reads GAGVSQSPRYKVTKRGQDVALRCDPISGHVSLYWYRQALGQGPEFLTYFNYEAQQDKSGLPNDRFSAERPEGSISTLTIQRTEQRDSAMYRCASSRVAGAQYFGPGTRLTVL.

This clone came up a few times. V gene TRBV30 combines with J gene TRBJ2-7, with 8 bases aligning to TRBD1. This CDR3 has 11 residues. The V and J ends lost 5 bases and 3 bases, in that order; junction bases with no gene match: 0. Germline lookup yields CDR1 GTSNPN and CDR2 SVGIG (reference sequence). In DNA form, the CDR3 reads TGTGCCTGGGACAGGGGCTACGAGCAGTACTTC. It translates to CAWDRGYEQYF.

This clone was seen a few times. A much more abundant neighbour one base away suggests this may be a read error. Other DNA sequences in the sample encode the same CDR3. The V and J genes are TRBV5-6 and TRBJ2-6; D could derive from TRBD1 or TRBD2 (6 bases each). The CDR3 extends over 16 amino acids. Germline values: CDR1 SGHDT, CDR2 YYEEEE. V was clipped by 4 bases and J by 4 bases, with 15 bases between them. The CDR3 coding sequence is TGTGCCAGCAGCCTCCCCCCGGGGGCGGGGGCCAACGTCCTGACTTTC. Translating it yields CASSLPPGAGANVLTF.

Only a few counts were recorded for this clone. The rearrangement joins TRBV7-2 to TRBJ2-1, with 9 bases fitting TRBD1. Germline V gene lookup returns CDR1 SGHTA and CDR2 FQGNSA. The CDR3 is made up of 15 amino acids. With 7 bases clipped from V and 2 bases from J, the junction kept 6 bases outside the gene matches. The CDR3 is CASNSDRGTYNEQFF. In nucleotides, the CDR3 is TGTGCCAGCAATTCGGACAGGGGAACCTACAATGAGCAGTTCTTC. The full variable domain, its missing parts supplied by reference TRBV7-2 and TRBJ2-1, is GAGVSQSPSNKVTEKGKDVELRCDPISGHTALYWYRQSLGQGLEFLIYFQGNSAPDKSGLPSDRFSAERTGGSVSTLTIQRTQQEDSAVYLCASNSDRGTYNEQFFGPGTRLTVL.

This sequence joins TRBV5-4 and TRBJ2-5; TRBD2 matches 11 bases. Losses at the gene ends were 4 bases for V and 2 bases for J; bases not matched to a gene: 10. Germline V CDR1 and CDR2: SGHNT, YYREEE (reference sequence). This CDR3 contains 17 residues. The CDR3 nucleotides read TGTGCCAGCAGCGCCGGGACTAGCGGTCCCCGGCAAGAGACCCAGTACTTC. The encoded protein is CASSAGTSGPRQETQYF.

The chain employs TRBV29-1 and TRBJ1-5, with D possibly TRBD1 on 5 matching bases. Per the germline V gene, CDR1 is SQVTM and CDR2 is ANQGSEA. The CDR3 runs to 13 residues. V gave up 4 bases and J gave up 1 base, with 8 bases separating them. This CDR3 reads CSVVWGSNQPQHF. CDR3 in DNA: TGCAGCGTTGTGTGGGGGAGCAATCAGCCCCAGCATTTT.

There are a few counts of this clone. The genes are TRBV28 and TRBJ1-3, with 7 bases fitting TRBD1. Germline values: CDR1 MDHEN, CDR2 SYDVKM. The CDR3 totals 16 residues. Trimming removed 4 bases from V and 0 bases from J; junction bases left unmatched: 6. Here the CDR3 reads CASSSGQIHSGNTIYF. The CDR3 DNA is TGTGCCAGCAGTTCGGGACAGATCCACTCTGGAAACACCATATATTTT.

The chain recombines TRBV18 with TRBJ2-7; D might be TRBD1 (6 bases). CDR3 length: 13 residues. Trimming stripped 6 bases from V and 2 bases from J, with 11 bases between. Germline CDR1 KGHSH, CDR2 LQKENI. The CDR3 bases are TGTGCCAGCTCCTCACAGGGACCCTACGAGCAGTACTTC. This codes for CASSSQGPYEQYF.